The subject of this entry is one T cell receptor (beta chain). As yet, its antigen is unknown. The sample comes from a study of T cell responses to AZD1222 COVID-19 vaccine. The CDR3 contains 16 residues. Trimming removed 7 bases from V and 1 base from J, with 19 bases in between. Germline V gene lookup returns CDR1 MDHEN and CDR2 SYDVKM. General observations from the study: Most donors were white British and more were female, and clonal diversity was possibly underestimated. Just a handful of AZD1222 recipients were seropositive at baseline.

Some clones are missing from TCRdb's copy, which holds only in-frame ones; the method was immunoSEQ multiplex PCR. The sample lists roughly 180,000 clones, around 88% occurring once. The chain recombines TRBV28 with TRBJ1-1; possibly TRBD1 for D (6 bases). The source was peripheral blood, collected on day 0 of AZD1222 vaccination. The source of this sequence is an adult in good health. DNA for the CDR3: TGTGCCAGCATTCAGCTCCTACAGGGTAGGAACACTGAAGCTTTCTTT. It translates to CASIQLLQGRNTEAFF.